One TCR beta chain is described in this entry. This clone was counted between two and nine times. Its antigen remains undetermined. The record has no base qualities; no much larger clone is one base away. Trimming costs V 3 bases and J 5 bases, and their ends lie 8 bases apart. CDR1 and CDR2, per the germline V gene (reference sequence), are LNHDA and SQIVND. The CDR3 contains 13 residues, cysteine and phenylalanine counted. CDR3 DNA only is kept here, 39 bases in frame from base 1. A single peripheral blood draw of about 120 mL on average was collected from each donor into heparinised tubes. A BD FACSAria II and a panel including CD45RO, CCR7, CD25, CD127, CD95 and CD27 were used to sort naive, central memory, regulatory and stem cell-like memory CD4+ T cells. Every sorted population had a purity above 95%. Right away, PBMCs were isolated by Lymphoprep density gradient centrifugation and were stained directly, with no culture step. To minimize batch effects, samples were stained and sorted in pairs, one healthy donor with one patient per experiment.

This sample is part of a study of beta chain features in type 1 diabetes (dated by TCRdb to the late 2010s). About the full investigation: Mean age, gender distribution, total cell number and subset yield did not differ between patients and healthy donors. In the study, recently diagnosed type 1 diabetes patients and matched healthy donors were compared on the TCRB repertoires of their sorted circulating CD4+ T cell subsets. A total of about 110 million sorted cells were examined across all samples, and the number of cells per subset was strongly correlated with RNA yield. Whereas all 30 or so donors provided naive and central memory subsets, regulatory and stem cell-like memory subsets were isolated from just 8 patients and about 8 healthy donors. Here is what the overall study found, with its caveats: At VDJ recombination sites, patients with type 1 diabetes made fewer insertions and deleted more nucleotides, a pattern implying thymic rearrangement abnormalities. In all four CD4+ subsets, TCRB CDR3 length was moderately but significantly shorter in type 1 diabetes patients. Because small numbers of individuals were included in the HLA sub-analyses, any influence of HLA type on TCRB rearrangement was left unresolved. The naive, central memory and regulatory TCRB repertoires appeared to resemble one another more closely among patients than among healthy donors. PCR might favor shorter templates, but patient and control samples were amplified and corrected together, so any skew would affect both groups equally. Because cDNA rather than genomic DNA was sequenced, highly expressing activated cells could have been over-represented, although no difference in activation and CD3 levels was found between groups.

The entire isolated RNA was reverse transcribed using the High Capacity cDNA Reverse Transcription Kit, and thus expressed TCRB transcripts were sequenced. Deep immunoSEQ sequencing was applied to naive, central memory and regulatory T cell samples, giving an average of approximately 4 million total reads per sample. After sorted cells were lysed in RLT buffer, RNA was extracted with DNase-treated RNeasy Micro or Mini kits, with the choice depending on cell number. Each cell subset was processed separately to prevent cross-contamination, with patient and healthy donor samples processed together. TCRB sequences were amplified from cDNA with the immunoSEQ multiplex PCR, producing 87-bp fragments spanning the CDR3 region. Amplicons were sequenced on the Illumina HiSeq platform. Concerning the study's data processing: Synthetic template baselines were used to correct PCR bias computationally, reads within Hamming distance 2 were collapsed, and singletons that could not be merged were discarded. Reads were aligned to IMGT to assign V, D and J genes, CDR3 length, and insertions or deletions at six rearrangement sites. Within each subset, clonotype counts were normalized to sorted cell number, and only after that were true diversity and Gini coefficients computed with the tcR R package. The overlap coefficient, calculated on TCRB nucleotide sequences, was used to quantify repertoire sharing. Out-of-frame TCRB sequences from naive cells were analyzed as a proxy for the pre-selection repertoire. The table comes from immuneACCESS by way of TCRdb, which keeps in-frame sequences with V and J called. Part of the clones is missing from these tables; in studies checked, under half for an unresolved V gene and the rest for unknown reasons. V, J and clone size are those of that table, while D and trimming were read from the DNA. This sample gives 900,000 or so clones in total; 17% of them show up just once. The ten most abundant clones make up about 0.02% of the sample.

This receptor was taken from a woman aged 18-29 years in good health. The specimen was naive CD4+ T cells from blood. The sample's cell subset or site label, in plain terms: true naive CD4+ T cells. This chain joins TRBV19 to TRBJ2-1; D gene: possibly TRBD2, on 5 matching bases. The DNA sequence is as follows: TGTGCCAGTAGTATTGGAGGTGACAATGAGCAGTTCTTC. Its translation reads: CASSIGGDNEQFF.